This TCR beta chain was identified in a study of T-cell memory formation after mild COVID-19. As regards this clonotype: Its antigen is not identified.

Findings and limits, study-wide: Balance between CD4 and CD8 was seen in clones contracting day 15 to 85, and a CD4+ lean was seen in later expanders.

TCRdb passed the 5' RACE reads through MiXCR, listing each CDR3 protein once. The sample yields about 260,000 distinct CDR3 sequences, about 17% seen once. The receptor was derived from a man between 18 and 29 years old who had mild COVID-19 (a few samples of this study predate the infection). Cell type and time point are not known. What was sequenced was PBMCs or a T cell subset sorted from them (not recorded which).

CDR3 coding DNA: TGTGCCATCAGTCCGGGGACTAGCGGGCAAGAGACCCAGTACTTC. Protein product: CAISPGTSGQETQYF. The rearrangement links TRBV10-3 to TRBJ2-5; 12 bases align to TRBD2. Trimming cost V 5 bases and J 2 bases; bases outside gene matches: 3. The CDR3 extends over 15 amino acids. The germline gives CDR1 ENHRY, CDR2 SYGVKD.